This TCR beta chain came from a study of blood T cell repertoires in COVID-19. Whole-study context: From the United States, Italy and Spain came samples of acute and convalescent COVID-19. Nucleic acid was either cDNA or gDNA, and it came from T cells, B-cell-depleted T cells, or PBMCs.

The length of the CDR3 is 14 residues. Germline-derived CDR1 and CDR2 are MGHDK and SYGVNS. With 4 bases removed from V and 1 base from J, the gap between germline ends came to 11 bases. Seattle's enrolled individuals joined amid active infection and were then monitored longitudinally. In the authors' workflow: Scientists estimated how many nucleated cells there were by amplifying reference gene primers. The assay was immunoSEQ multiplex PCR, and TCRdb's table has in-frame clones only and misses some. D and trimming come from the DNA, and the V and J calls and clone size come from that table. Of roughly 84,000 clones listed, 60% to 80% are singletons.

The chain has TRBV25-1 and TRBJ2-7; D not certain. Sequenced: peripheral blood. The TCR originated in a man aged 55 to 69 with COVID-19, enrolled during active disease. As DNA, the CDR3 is TGTGCCAGCAGTGGTTGGGTCGGGTCCTACGAGCAGTACTTC. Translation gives CASSGWVGSYEQYF.